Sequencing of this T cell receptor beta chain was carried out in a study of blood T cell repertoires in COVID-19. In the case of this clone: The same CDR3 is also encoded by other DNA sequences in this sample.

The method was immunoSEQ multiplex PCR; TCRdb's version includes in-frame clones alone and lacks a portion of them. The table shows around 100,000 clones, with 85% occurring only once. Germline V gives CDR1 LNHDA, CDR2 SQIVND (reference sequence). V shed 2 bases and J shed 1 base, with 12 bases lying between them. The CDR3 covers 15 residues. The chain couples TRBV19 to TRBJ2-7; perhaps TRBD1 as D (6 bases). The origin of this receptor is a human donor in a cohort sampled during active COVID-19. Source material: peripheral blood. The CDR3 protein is CASSILATGSYEQYF. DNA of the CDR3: TGTGCCAGTAGTATATTAGCGACAGGTTCCTACGAGCAGTACTTC.